Presented here are 25 T cell receptor beta chains from one specimen sequenced in a study of T cells after yellow fever vaccination. MiXCR, applied by TCRdb to the 5' RACE reads, yields one record per CDR3 protein. Found here are over 250,000 distinct CDR3 sequences, approximately 4% of them singletons; the top ten hold just under 25%. Source: PBMCs, taken 5 days after the yellow fever booster vaccination. Receptor source: a man aged 18 to 30 who received the YFV17D yellow fever vaccine.

V gene TRBV19 combines with J gene TRBJ1-6, with D unclear. This CDR3 region has 15 residues. CDR1 is LNHDA, CDR2 SQIVND, per germline (reference sequence). V lost 1 base and J lost 7, with 11 bases in between. The DNA of the CDR3 is TGTGCCAGTAGTATAGTGAGGGCGCGGAATTCACCCCTCCACTTT. It encodes CASSIVRARNSPLHF.

The chain recombines TRBV5-1 with TRBJ1-1, with unresolved D. CDR3 length equals 17 residues. Trimming left V 0 bases short and J 0 bases short, with 15 bases between. Germline V gene lookup returns CDR1 SGHRS and CDR2 YFSETQ. CDR3 protein: CASSLDTGFRMNTEAFF. For the CDR3, the DNA is TGCGCCAGCAGCTTGGATACGGGTTTTCGGATGAACACTGAAGCTTTCTTT.

This clonotype was recorded at least ten times. The chain combines TRBV12-3 or TRBV12-4 with TRBJ2-3; D not resolved. The CDR3 totals 14 residues. Trimming left V 3 bases short and J 4 bases short, with 11 bases between. The CDR3 sequence: CASSLQTPPDTQYF. The DNA for the CDR3 is TGTGCCAGCAGTTTGCAAACCCCCCCAGATACGCAGTATTTT.

The gene calls are TRBV6-2 or TRBV6-3 and TRBJ1-2; no firm D call. Trimming left V 7 bases short and J 0 bases short, with 9 bases between. The CDR3 runs to 13 residues. The germline V gene has CDR1 MNHEY and CDR2 SVGEGT. The CDR3 DNA is TGTGCCAGCATCGGAGGAGCTAACTATGGCTACACCTTC. Its translation is CASIGGANYGYTF.

In its sample, this clonotype was seen many times. The chain combines TRBV4-3 with TRBJ2-7, with D unclear. The CDR3 consists of 13 residues. The V gene's germline CDR1 is LGHNA and CDR2 YSLEER. The ends were cut back, 4 bases at V and 3 bases at J, with 10 bases in the middle. CDR3 residues: CASSLDLGYEQYF. Here the CDR3 DNA reads TGCGCCAGCAGCCTCGATTTGGGCTACGAGCAGTACTTC.

This clonotype was detected only a few times. This chain connects TRBV12-3 or TRBV12-4 to TRBJ2-1; maybe TRBD1 (5 bases). The CDR3 is 12 amino acids. The V and J ends lost 4 bases and 15 bases respectively, with 16 bases between them. DNA for the CDR3: TGTGCCAGCAGTTCAGGACCCAGGGCACCGTTCTTC. It is translated as CASSSGPRAPFF.

This clonotype was counted at least ten times. The chain employs TRBV20-1 and TRBJ2-4, with D unclear. This CDR3 has 12 residues. Between the trimmed V and J ends, which lost 3 bases and 3 bases, there was a span of 6 bases. Germline loops: CDR1 DFQATT, CDR2 SNEGSKA (reference sequence). This CDR3 is CSASWDKNIQYF. The DNA for the CDR3 is TGCAGTGCTAGTTGGGACAAAAACATTCAGTACTTC.

The V and J genes are TRBV7-2 and TRBJ2-5; 15 positions agree with TRBD2. The germline gives CDR1 SGHTA, CDR2 FQGNSA. With 3 bases clipped from V and 13 bases from J, the junction kept 18 bases outside the gene matches. The CDR3 extends over 18 amino acids. The CDR3 coding sequence is TGTGCCAGCAGCTTTGGGATTGATTGGACTAGCGGGGGGGAGGCACGGTACTTC. Translation gives CASSFGIDWTSGGEARYF.

This chain links TRBV19 with TRBJ2-1; D is unclear. CDR1 is LNHDA, CDR2 SQIVND, per germline (reference sequence). This CDR3 has 13 residues. The germline V and J ends were trimmed by 1 base and 8 bases, with 9 bases remaining between them. In DNA form, the CDR3 reads TGTGCCAGTAGTATAGGGGGTGGGGATGAGCAGTTCTTC. Its protein product is CASSIGGGDEQFF.

This clonotype was found a few times. A junction boundary mismatches the germline segment, possibly from a read error. V usage is TRBV6-6 and J usage is TRBJ2-1; 9 bases fit TRBD2. Per the germline V gene, CDR1 is MNHNY and CDR2 is SVGAGI (reference sequence). The CDR3 has 19 residues. As DNA, the CDR3 is TGTGCCAGTAGTTACCCCGAGGATAGCGGGGGTTACTCCTACAATGAGCAGTTCTTC. It encodes CASSYPEDSGGYSYNEQFF.

The V gene is TRBV4-2, the J gene TRBJ2-3; 8 bases align to TRBD1. There are 16 residues in the CDR3. Trimming took 1 base from V and 3 from J; bases not matched to a gene: 6. Germline lookup yields CDR1 LGHNA and CDR2 YNFKEQ. CDR3 loop: CASSQGGQAVTDTQYF. CDR3 DNA: TGTGCCAGCAGCCAAGGGGGACAGGCAGTAACAGATACGCAGTATTTT.

The chain joins TRBV14 to TRBJ2-1; D gene uncertain. The germline V and J ends were trimmed by 0 bases and 0 bases, with 12 bases remaining between them. This CDR3 comprises 17 residues. Germline V CDR1 and CDR2: SGHDN, FVKESK. CDR3 bases: TGTGCCAGCAGCCAAGACCCCGGAACGAGCTCCTACAATGAGCAGTTCTTC. It encodes CASSQDPGTSSYNEQFF. Looking up the rest from reference TRBV14 and TRBJ2-1 gives the full variable domain: EAGVTQFPSHSVIEKGQTVTLRCDPISGHDNLYWYRRVMGKEIKFLLHFVKESKQDESGMPNNRFLAERTGGTYSTLKVQPAELEDSGVYFCASSQDPGTSSYNEQFFGPGTRLTVL.

DNA of the CDR3: TGTGCCAGCAGCATGTTCCAAACAGGGGGCAGAGGAACCGGGGAGCTGTTTTTT. Its protein product is CASSMFQTGGRGTGELFF. The V call is TRBV9, the J call TRBJ2-2, with 9 positions matching TRBD1. CDR3 length: 18 residues. With 4 bases clipped from V and 5 bases from J, the junction kept 15 bases outside the gene matches. Germline V gene sequence: CDR1 SGDLS, CDR2 YYNGEE. Filled out from reference TRBV9 and TRBJ2-2, the complete variable domain reads DSGVTQTPKHLITATGQRVTLRCSPRSGDLSVYWYQQSLDQGLQFLIQYYNGEERAKGNILERFSAQQFPDLHSELNLSSLELGDSALYFCASSMFQTGGRGTGELFFGEGSRLTVL.

This clonotype was counted at least ten times. The CDR3 loop reads CASSSGGTNYGYTF. For the CDR3, the DNA is TGCGCCAGCAGCTCCGGGGGGACTAACTATGGCTACACCTTC. This chain uses TRBV5-1 with TRBJ1-2, with D tentatively TRBD1 (5 bases). The V gene lost 3 bases and the J gene lost 0 bases, with 9 bases spanning the gap. The CDR3 runs to 14 residues. Germline V gives CDR1 SGHRS, CDR2 YFSETQ. Full variable domain (outside the CDR3, taken from reference TRBV5-1 and TRBJ1-2): KAGVTQTPRYLIKTRGQQVTLSCSPISGHRSVSWYQQTPGQGLQFLFEYFSETQRNKGNFPGRFSGRQFSNSRSEMNVSTLELGDSALYLCASSSGGTNYGYTFGSGTRLTVV.

This clonotype was detected many times. The chain is built from TRBV7-6 and TRBJ2-7, with D unresolved. This CDR3 is 13 amino acids long. Per germline, CDR1 SGHVS and CDR2 FNYEAQ. Trimming removed 1 base from V and 2 bases from J, with 6 bases in between. CDR3 loop: CASSLELAYEQYF. The CDR3 DNA sequence: TGTGCCAGCAGCTTAGAACTTGCCTACGAGCAGTACTTC.

The chain joins TRBV27 to TRBJ1-2, with TRBD1 identical over 8 bases. Germline V CDR1 and CDR2: MNHEY, SMNVEV (reference sequence). CDR3 length: 16 amino acids. The V segment lost 10 bases and the J segment 5 bases; nucleotides outside the gene matches: 18. DNA for the CDR3: TGTGCCACCCAGGGGGCAGGGGACGTTAACTCGTATGGCTACACCTTC. It yields the protein CATQGAGDVNSYGYTF.

V is TRBV20-1 and J is TRBJ2-7, with D tentatively TRBD2 (7 bases). The ends were cut back, 0 bases at V and 4 bases at J, with 19 bases in the middle. Per the germline V gene, CDR1 is DFQATT and CDR2 is SNEGSKA (reference sequence). The CDR3 sequence is 16 residues long. The CDR3 nucleotides read TGCAGTGCTAGAGACCGAGGGGGGGGAAAGGGGTACGAGCAGTACTTC. It translates to CSARDRGGGKGYEQYF.

This clonotype was seen ten or more times. The chain has TRBV10-3 and TRBJ1-3, with D unresolved. Trimming took 8 bases from V and 4 from J, leaving 12 bases between them. The CDR3 runs to 13 residues. Germline lookup yields CDR1 ENHRY and CDR2 SYGVKD. The CDR3 protein is CAIPWEAGNTIYF. The CDR3 DNA reads as TGTGCCATCCCTTGGGAGGCGGGAAACACCATATATTTT.

This clonotype has just a few counts. The chain links TRBV5-1 to TRBJ1-3, with 7 bases identical to TRBD1. The V gene's germline CDR1 is SGHRS and CDR2 YFSETQ. Trimming at V came to 5 bases and at J to 4 bases, leaving 3 bases not matched to a gene. The CDR3 runs to 13 residues. Written as DNA, the CDR3 is TGCGCCAGCAGTCAGGGGGACGGAAACACCATATATTTT. Translation: CASSQGDGNTIYF. The full variable domain, in which reference TRBV5-1 and TRBJ1-3 provide the parts outside the CDR3, is KAGVTQTPRYLIKTRGQQVTLSCSPISGHRSVSWYQQTPGQGLQFLFEYFSETQRNKGNFPGRFSGRQFSNSRSEMNVSTLELGDSALYLCASSQGDGNTIYFGEGSWLTVV.

In its sample, this clonotype was seen a few times. The chain links TRBV6-2 or TRBV6-3 to TRBJ2-4, with D hard to call. Germline V lookup: CDR1 MNHEY, CDR2 SVGEGT. Trimming removed 8 bases at V and 8 bases at J, with 10 bases between. This CDR3 spans 11 amino acids. The CDR3 DNA sequence: TGTGCCAGCGGCAGGACGGACATTCAGTACTTC. Protein product: CASGRTDIQYF.

There are many counts of this clonotype. The chain has TRBV9 and TRBJ2-1, with 10 bases fitting TRBD2. This CDR3 contains 14 residues. V lost 7 bases to trimming and J lost 3 bases; unmatched junction nucleotides: 4. Germline V CDR1 and CDR2: SGDLS, YYNGEE. CDR3 nucleotides: TGTGCCAGCTCCTGGACTAGCGGCTACAATGAGCAGTTCTTC. Protein sequence: CASSWTSGYNEQFF. The whole variable domain, filled in from reference TRBV9 and TRBJ2-1, reads DSGVTQTPKHLITATGQRVTLRCSPRSGDLSVYWYQQSLDQGLQFLIQYYNGEERAKGNILERFSAQQFPDLHSELNLSSLELGDSALYFCASSWTSGYNEQFFGPGTRLTVL.

The gene calls are TRBV5-1 and TRBJ2-2; D possibly corresponds to TRBD2 (6 bases). In germline, CDR1 is SGHRS, CDR2 YFSETQ. The CDR3 covers 15 residues. Trimming removed 4 bases at V and 3 bases at J, with 13 bases between. The CDR3 spells CASSQAGTYTGELFF. In nucleotides, the CDR3 is TGCGCCAGCAGCCAAGCCGGGACTTACACCGGGGAGCTGTTTTTT.

This clonotype was detected a few times. The chain joins TRBV7-8 to TRBJ2-2; TRBD2 matches 11 bases. This CDR3 region has 22 residues. V shed 1 base and J 0 bases; nucleotides not matched to a gene: 16. Germline V gene data show CDR1 as SGHVS and CDR2 as FQNEAQ. CDR3 amino acids: CASSLGSILGLAGVANTGELFF. CDR3 coding DNA: TGTGCCAGCAGCTTAGGGTCGATTCTAGGACTAGCGGGCGTCGCGAACACCGGGGAGCTGTTTTTT.

CDR3: CASSSPGTEAFF. The DNA of the CDR3 is TGTGCCAGCAGCTCCCCTGGCACTGAAGCTTTCTTT. The chain has TRBV11-3 and TRBJ1-1; no clear D gene. V was clipped by 4 bases and J by 4 bases, with 7 bases between them. The CDR3 extends over 12 amino acids. CDR1 and CDR2 from the germline V gene are SGHNT and YENEEA.

The chain links TRBV9 to TRBJ1-2; maybe TRBD1 (5 bases). V gave up 0 bases and J gave up 7 bases, with 16 bases separating them. The CDR3 runs to 15 residues. The V gene's germline CDR1 is SGDLS and CDR2 YYNGEE. The CDR3 sequence is CASSVATPGRGGYTF. The DNA of the CDR3 is TGTGCCAGCAGCGTAGCTACGCCGGGGCGCGGTGGCTACACCTTC.